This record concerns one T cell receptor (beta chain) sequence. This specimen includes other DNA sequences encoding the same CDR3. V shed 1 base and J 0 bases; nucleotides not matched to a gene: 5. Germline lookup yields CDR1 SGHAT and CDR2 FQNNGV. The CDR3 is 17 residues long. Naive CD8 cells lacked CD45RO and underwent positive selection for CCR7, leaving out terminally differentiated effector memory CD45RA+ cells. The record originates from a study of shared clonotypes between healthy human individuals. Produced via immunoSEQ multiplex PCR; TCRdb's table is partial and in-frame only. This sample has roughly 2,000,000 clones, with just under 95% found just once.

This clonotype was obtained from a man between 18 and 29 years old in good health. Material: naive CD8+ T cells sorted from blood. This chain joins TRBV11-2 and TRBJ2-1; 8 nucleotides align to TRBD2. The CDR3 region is CASSLGLAGSSYNEQFF. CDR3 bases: TGTGCCAGCAGCTTAGGCCTAGCGGGTTCCTCCTACAATGAGCAGTTCTTC.